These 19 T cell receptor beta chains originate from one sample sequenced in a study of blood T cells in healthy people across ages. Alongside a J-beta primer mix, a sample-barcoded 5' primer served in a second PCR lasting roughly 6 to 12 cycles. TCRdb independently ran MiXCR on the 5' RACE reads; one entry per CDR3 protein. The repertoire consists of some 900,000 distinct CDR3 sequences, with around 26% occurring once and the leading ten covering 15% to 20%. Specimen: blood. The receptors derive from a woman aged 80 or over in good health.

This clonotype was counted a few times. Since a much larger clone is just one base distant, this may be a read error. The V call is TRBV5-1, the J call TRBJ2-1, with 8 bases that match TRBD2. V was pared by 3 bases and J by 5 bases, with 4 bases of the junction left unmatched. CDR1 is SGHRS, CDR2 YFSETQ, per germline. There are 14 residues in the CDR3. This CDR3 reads CASSCTGGDNEQFF. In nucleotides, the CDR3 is TGCGCCAGCAGCTGTACCGGGGGGGACAATGAGCAGTTCTTC.

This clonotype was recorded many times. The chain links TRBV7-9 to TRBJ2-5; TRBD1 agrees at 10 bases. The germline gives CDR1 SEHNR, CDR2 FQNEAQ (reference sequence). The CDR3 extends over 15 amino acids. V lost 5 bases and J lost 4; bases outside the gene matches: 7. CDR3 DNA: TGTGCCAGCAGCCGACAGGGGGCGATCCCAGAGACCCAGTACTTC. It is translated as CASSRQGAIPETQYF.

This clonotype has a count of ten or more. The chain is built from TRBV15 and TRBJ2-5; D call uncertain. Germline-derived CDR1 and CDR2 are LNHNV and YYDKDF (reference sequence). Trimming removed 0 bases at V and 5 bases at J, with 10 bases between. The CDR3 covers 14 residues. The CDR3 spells CATSRDAGRETQYF. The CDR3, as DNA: TGTGCCACCAGCAGAGATGCAGGCCGGGAGACCCAGTACTTC.

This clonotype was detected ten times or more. The DNA for the CDR3 is TGTGCCAGCAGCCAAGCATCTAGCGGGGGGGCGAATACGCAGTATTTT. It specifies CASSQASSGGANTQYF. The V call is TRBV7-2, the J call TRBJ2-3, with 12 bases matching TRBD2. The trim removed 5 bases at V and 7 bases at J, leaving 10 bases unmatched. CDR1 is SGHTA, CDR2 FQGNSA, per germline. The CDR3 sequence is 16 residues long.

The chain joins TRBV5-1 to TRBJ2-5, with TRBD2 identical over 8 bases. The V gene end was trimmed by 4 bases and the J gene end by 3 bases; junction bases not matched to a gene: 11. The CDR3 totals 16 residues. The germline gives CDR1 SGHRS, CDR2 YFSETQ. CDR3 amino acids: CASSLTSGKTKETQYF. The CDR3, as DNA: TGCGCCAGCAGCCTTACTAGCGGCAAAACAAAAGAGACCCAGTACTTC.

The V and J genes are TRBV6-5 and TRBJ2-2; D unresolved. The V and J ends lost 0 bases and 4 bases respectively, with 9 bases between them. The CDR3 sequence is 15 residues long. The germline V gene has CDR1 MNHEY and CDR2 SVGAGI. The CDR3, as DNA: TGTGCCAGCAGTTACTCCAGCAGGAGCACCGGGGAGCTGTTTTTT. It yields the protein CASSYSSRSTGELFF.

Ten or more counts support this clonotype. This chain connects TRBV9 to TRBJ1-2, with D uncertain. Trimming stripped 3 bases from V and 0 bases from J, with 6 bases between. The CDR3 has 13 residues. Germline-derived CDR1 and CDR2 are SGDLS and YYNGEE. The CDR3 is CASSGNPNYGYTF. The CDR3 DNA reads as TGTGCCAGCAGCGGCAATCCTAACTATGGCTACACCTTC. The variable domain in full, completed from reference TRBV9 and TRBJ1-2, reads DSGVTQTPKHLITATGQRVTLRCSPRSGDLSVYWYQQSLDQGLQFLIQYYNGEERAKGNILERFSAQQFPDLHSELNLSSLELGDSALYFCASSGNPNYGYTFGSGTRLTVV.

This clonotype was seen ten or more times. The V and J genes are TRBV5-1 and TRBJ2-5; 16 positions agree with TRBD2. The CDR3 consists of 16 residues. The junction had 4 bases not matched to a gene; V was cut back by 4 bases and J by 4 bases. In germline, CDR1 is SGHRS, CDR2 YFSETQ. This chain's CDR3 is CASSKGTSGGGETQYF. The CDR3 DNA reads TGCGCCAGCAGCAAAGGGACTAGCGGGGGGGGAGAGACCCAGTACTTC.

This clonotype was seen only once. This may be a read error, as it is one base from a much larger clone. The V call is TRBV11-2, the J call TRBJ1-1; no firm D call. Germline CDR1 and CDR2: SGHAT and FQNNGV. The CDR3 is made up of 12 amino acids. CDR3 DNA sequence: TGTGTCAGCAGCTTAGTTGACGGCGAAGCTTTCTTT. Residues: CVSSLVDGEAFF.

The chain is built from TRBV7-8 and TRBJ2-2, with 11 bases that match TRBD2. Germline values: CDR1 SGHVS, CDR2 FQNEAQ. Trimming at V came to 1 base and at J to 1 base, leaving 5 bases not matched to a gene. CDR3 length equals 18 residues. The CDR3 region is CASSLEIAGGWNTGELFF. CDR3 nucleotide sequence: TGTGCCAGCAGCTTAGAGATAGCGGGAGGGTGGAACACCGGGGAGCTGTTTTTT.

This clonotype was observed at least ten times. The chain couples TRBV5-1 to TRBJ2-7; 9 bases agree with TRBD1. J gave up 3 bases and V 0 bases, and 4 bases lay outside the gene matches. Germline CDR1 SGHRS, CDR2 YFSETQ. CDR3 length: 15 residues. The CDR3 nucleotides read TGCGCCAGCAGCTTGGGGGGACAGGGCAACTACGAGCAGTACTTC. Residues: CASSLGGQGNYEQYF.

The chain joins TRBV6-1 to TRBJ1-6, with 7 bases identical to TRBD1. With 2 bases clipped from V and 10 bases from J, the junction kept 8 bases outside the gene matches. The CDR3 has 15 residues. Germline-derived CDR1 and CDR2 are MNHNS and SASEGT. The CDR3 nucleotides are TGTGCCAGCAGTGAACCGGGACAGATCCCCTCACCCCTCCACTTT. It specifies CASSEPGQIPSPLHF.

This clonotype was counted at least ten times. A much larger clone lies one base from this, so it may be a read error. CDR3 amino acids: CSVDGGGGNEQFF. The CDR3 DNA follows: TGCAGCGTTGACGGCGGGGGGGGTAATGAGCAGTTCTTC. V is TRBV29-1 and J is TRBJ2-1; 9 nucleotides align to TRBD2. The J segment lost 7 bases and the V segment lost 3 bases, leaving 4 bases of the junction unmatched. The CDR3 runs to 13 residues. Germline CDR1 SQVTM, CDR2 ANQGSEA.

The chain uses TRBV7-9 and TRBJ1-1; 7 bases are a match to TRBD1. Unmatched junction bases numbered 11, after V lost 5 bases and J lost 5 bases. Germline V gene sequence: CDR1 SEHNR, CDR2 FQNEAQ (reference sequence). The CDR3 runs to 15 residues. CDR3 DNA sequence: TGTGCCAGCAGCCCAAACAGGGGAGTGGTGACTGAAGCTTTCTTT. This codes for CASSPNRGVVTEAFF.

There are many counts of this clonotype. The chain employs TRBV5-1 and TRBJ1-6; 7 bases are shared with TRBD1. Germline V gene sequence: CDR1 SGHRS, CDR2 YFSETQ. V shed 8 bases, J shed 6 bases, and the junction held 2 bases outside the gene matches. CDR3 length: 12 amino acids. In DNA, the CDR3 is TGCGCCAGTTGGGACAGTAATTCACCCCTCCACTTT. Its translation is CASWDSNSPLHF.

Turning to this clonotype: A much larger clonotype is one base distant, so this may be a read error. The CDR3 nucleotides read TGCAGCGTTAGACAGGATGCAGGGAATGAGCAGTTCTTC. It yields the protein CSVRQDAGNEQFF. V and J are TRBV29-1 and TRBJ2-1; D perhaps matches TRBD1 (6 bases). The CDR3 is made up of 13 amino acids. V lost 5 bases and J lost 7, with 15 bases in between. CDR1 is SQVTM, CDR2 ANQGSEA, per germline.

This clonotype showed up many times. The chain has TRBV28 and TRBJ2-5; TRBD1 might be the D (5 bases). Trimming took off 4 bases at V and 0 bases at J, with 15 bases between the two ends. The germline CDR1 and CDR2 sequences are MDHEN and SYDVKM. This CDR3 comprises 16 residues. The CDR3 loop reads CASSSTGALYQETQYF. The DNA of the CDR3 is TGTGCCAGCAGTTCTACAGGTGCCCTTTACCAAGAGACCCAGTACTTC.

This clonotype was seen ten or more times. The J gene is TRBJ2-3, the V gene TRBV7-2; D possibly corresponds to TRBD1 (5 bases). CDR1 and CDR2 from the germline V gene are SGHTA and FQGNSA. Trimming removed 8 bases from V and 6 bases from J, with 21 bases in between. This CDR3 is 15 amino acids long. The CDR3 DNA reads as TGTGCCAGCCTGCAAGGGGTGGGGCTTGGGGATACGCAGTATTTT. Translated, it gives CASLQGVGLGDTQYF. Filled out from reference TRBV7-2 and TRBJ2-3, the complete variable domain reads GAGVSQSPSNKVTEKGKDVELRCDPISGHTALYWYRQSLGQGLEFLIYFQGNSAPDKSGLPSDRFSAERTGGSVSTLTIQRTQQEDSAVYLCASLQGVGLGDTQYFGPGTRLTVL.

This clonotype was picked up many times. In DNA form, the CDR3 reads TGTGCCAGCAGTCGGGGACTTAGCTCCTACAATGAGCAGTTCTTC. Its translation is CASSRGLSSYNEQFF. The chain is built from TRBV6-4 and TRBJ2-1, with D perhaps TRBD2 (6 bases). CDR1 MRHNA and CDR2 SNTAGT come from the germline V gene. V lost 5 bases and J lost 0, with 11 bases in between. This CDR3 region has 15 residues.